The T cell receptor (beta chain) under discussion was sequenced for a study of CXCR3-negative and CXCR3-positive naive CD8 T cells (dated by TCRdb to between 2018 and 2021). Background for the entire study: In total, some 140 million TRB reads were obtained, or roughly 1.5 +/- 0.3 million reads per library. For the TRBV-TRBJ cluster analysis, the naive subsets came from a handful of donors, while the memory cells came from 3 donors. Data from around 11 donors, pooled across two independent experiments, went into the diversity and physicochemical repertoire analyses.

From the cysteine up to the phenylalanine, the CDR3 has a length of 11 residues. No DNA is listed. According to the germline V gene, CDR1 reads MGHDK and CDR2 reads SYGVNS. Each CD8+ T cell subset was flow-sorted in triplicate, with over 250,000 cells per subset placed directly into RLT lysis buffer. Naive CD8+ T cells were defined stringently as CD45RO-CCR7+CD27+CD95- to exclude memory contaminants. Peripheral blood mononuclear cells were isolated from buffy coats by standard density gradient centrifugation. Naive CXCR3-negative and CXCR3-positive CD8+ T cells were flow-sorted using a FACSAria III. An RNeasy Mini Kit was used to extract total RNA from the sorted cells. What the study reported, not specific to this receptor: Within the same donor, TRBV-TRBJ usage looked similar between naive CXCR3-negative and CXCR3-positive cells, but memory cells had distinct patterns. Both naive subsets had comparably high repertoire diversity, while memory CD8+ T cells had much lower repertoire diversity. Because surface CD5, which has been linked to self-reactivity in mice, was comparable between naive subsets, TCR interaction strength was also inferred from TRB CDR3 physicochemical properties. Freshly isolated PBMCs were used for most assays because CXCR3 expression partially decreased after cryopreservation. Compared with CXCR3-negative naive cells, CXCR3-positive naive cells had TRB CDR3s with higher hydrophobicity (lower Kidera factor 4), lower energy, and higher strength and volume indices.

The sequencing machine was a NextSeq 550. The Human TCR Profiling Kit (MiLaboratory) was used to prepare UMI-labeled 5' RACE TRB cDNA libraries. The full amount of extracted RNA was used for cDNA synthesis, and the full amount of resulting cDNA was used for PCR amplification. Libraries were prepared in parallel with an identical number of PCR cycles. The paper's processing steps were these. With a minimum of two reads required per UMI, MIGEC and MiXCR pulled out about 50,000 +/- 10,000 unique UMI-labeled TRB cDNA molecules from each library. Each library averaged about 37,000 +/- 9,700 functional in-frame TRB CDR3 nucleotide clonotypes without stop codons. After downsampling to 5000 UMI-labeled TRB molecules per sample, diversity metrics, including normalized Shannon-Wiener and Chao1, were computed in VDJtools. For the central five CDR3 residues, VDJtools calculated physicochemical properties weighted by clonotype size, namely interaction energy, strength, volume and Kidera factor 4. TCRdb reprocessed the reads and assigns one entry to each CDR3 protein sequence, leaving out DNA. TCRdb's processing, not the authors', yielded these V and J calls. The table for this sample records about 130,000 distinct CDR3 sequences. Less than 0.55% of the sample is taken by the ten largest.

Notes on this clonotype: Its antigen is not yet known.

Sequencing was performed on naive CXCR3- CD8+ T cells from blood. The cell subset or site label on this specimen signifies: CD45RO-CCR7+CD27+CD95- naive CD8+ T cells lacking CXCR3 (TNR3-). The rearranged segments are TRBV25-1 and TRBJ2-5; TCRdb returns TRBD1, unconfirmable since there is no DNA. This clonotype was sampled from a human donor in good health. Some clones in this sample may be carry-over from other donors' samples. The encoded CDR3 is CASRQGVTQYF.